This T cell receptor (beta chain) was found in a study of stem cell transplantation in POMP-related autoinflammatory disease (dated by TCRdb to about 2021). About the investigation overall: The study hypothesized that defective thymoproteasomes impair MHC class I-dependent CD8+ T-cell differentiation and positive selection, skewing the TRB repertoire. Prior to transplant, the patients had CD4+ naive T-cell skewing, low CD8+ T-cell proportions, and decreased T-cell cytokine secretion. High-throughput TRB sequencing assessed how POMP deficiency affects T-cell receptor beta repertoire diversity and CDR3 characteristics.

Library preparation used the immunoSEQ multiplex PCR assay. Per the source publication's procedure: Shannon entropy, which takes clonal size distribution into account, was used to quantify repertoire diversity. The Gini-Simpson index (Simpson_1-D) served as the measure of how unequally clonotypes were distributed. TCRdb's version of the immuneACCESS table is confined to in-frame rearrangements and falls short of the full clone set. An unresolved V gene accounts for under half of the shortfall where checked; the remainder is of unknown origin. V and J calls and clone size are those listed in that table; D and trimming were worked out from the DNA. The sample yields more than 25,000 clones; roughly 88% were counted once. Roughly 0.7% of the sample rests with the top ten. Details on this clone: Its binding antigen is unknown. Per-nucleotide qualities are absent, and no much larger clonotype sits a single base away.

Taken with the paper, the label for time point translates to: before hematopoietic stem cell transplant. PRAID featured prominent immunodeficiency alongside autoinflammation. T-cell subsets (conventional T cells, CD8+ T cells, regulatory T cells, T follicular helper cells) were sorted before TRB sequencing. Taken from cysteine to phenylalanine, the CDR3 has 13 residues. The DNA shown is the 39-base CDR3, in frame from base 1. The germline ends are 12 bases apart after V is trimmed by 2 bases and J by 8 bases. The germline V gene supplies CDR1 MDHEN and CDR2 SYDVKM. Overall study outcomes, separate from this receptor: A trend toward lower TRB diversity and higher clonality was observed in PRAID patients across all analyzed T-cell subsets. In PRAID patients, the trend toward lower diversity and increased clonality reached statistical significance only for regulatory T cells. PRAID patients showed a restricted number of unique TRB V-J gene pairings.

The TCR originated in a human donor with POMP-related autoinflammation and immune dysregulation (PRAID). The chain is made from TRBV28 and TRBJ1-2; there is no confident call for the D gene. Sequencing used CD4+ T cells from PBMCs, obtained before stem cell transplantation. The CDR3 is CASSLRRSRGYTF. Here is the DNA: TGTGCCAGCAGTTTAAGGCGGTCACGGGGCTACACCTTC.